A single sample is the source of the 2 T cell receptor beta chains below, sequenced in a study of T cells in Graves' hyperthyroidism and ophthalmopathy. Researchers took RNA transcripts and amplified the TCR beta CDR3 regions from them. The primer set for the first-round RT-PCR of the TCR CDR3 was HTBI. One entry per CDR3 protein results from TCRdb running MiXCR on the multiplex PCR reads. Of almost 600,000 distinct CDR3 sequences detected, under 60% appear once; the ten largest clones hold about 8%. Material for sequencing was peripheral blood or thyroid tissue (not recorded which). These receptors originate from a woman between 18 and 30 years old with Graves' hyperthyroidism.

The chain is built from TRBV2 and TRBJ2-1; D is possibly TRBD2 (6 bases). From germline, CDR1 is SNHLY and CDR2 FYNNEI. The CDR3 totals 14 residues. V was clipped by 10 bases and J by 4 bases, with 17 bases between them. Written as DNA, the CDR3 is TGTGCCACCGCCACGGGAGTTCGATACAATGAGCAGTTCTTC. Translated: CATATGVRYNEQFF.

For this clonotype: A clone one base away is much larger, so this may be a read error. The CDR3 DNA is TGCGCCAGCAGCTTTGTGGGGAAGAGCACCGGGGAGCTGTTTTTT. Amino acid sequence: CASSFVGKSTGELFF. V and J are TRBV5-1 and TRBJ2-2; no clear D gene. V lost 2 bases to trimming and J lost 4 bases, with 12 bases between them. The CDR3 runs 15 residues. CDR1 is SGHRS, CDR2 YFSETQ, per germline.